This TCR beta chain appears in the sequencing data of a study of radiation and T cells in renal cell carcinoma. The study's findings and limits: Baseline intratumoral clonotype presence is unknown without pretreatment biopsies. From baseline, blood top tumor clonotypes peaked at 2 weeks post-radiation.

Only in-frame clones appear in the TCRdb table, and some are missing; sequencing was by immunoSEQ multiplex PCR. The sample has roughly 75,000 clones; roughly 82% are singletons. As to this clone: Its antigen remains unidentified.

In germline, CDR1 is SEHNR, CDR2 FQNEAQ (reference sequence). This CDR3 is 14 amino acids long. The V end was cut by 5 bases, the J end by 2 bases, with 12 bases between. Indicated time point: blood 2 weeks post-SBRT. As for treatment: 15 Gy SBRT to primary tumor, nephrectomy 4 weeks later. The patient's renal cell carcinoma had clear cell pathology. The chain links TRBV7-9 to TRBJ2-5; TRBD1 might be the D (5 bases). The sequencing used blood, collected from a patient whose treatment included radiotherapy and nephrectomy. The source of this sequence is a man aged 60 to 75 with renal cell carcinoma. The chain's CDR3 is CASSGRTRQETQYF. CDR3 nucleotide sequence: TGTGCCAGCAGCGGAAGGACAAGGCAAGAGACCCAGTACTTC.